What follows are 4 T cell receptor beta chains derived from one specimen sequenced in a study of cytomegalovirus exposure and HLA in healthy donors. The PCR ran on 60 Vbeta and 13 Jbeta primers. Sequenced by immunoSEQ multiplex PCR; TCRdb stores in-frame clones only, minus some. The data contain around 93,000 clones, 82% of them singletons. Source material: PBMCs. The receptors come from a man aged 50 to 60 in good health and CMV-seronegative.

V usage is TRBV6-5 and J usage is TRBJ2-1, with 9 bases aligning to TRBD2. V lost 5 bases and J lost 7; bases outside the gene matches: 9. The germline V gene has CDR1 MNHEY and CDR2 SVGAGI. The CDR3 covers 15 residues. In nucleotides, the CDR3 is TGTGCCAGCAGTCCCTTCGCTCTAGCGGGGAATGAGCAGTTCTTC. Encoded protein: CASSPFALAGNEQFF.

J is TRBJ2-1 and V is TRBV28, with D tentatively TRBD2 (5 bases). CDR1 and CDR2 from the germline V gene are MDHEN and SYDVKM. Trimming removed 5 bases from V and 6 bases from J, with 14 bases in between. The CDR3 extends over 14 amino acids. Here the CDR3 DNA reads TGTGCCAGCAGTACCTGGACTGACACCAATGAGCAGTTCTTC. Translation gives CASSTWTDTNEQFF.

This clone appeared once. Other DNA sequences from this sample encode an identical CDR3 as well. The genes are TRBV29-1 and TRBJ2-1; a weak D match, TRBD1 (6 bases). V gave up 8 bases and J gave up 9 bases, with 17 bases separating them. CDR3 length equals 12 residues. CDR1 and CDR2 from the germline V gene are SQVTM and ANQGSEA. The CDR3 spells CSSGQGFVEQFF. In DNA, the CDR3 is TGCAGCTCGGGGCAGGGGTTCGTTGAGCAGTTCTTC.

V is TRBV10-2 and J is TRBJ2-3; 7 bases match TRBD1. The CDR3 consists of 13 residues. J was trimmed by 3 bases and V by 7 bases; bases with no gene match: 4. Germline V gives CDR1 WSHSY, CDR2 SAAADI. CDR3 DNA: TGCGCCAGCAATAGCAGGGGGACAGATACGCAGTATTTT. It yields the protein CASNSRGTDTQYF.